The source of this T cell receptor (beta chain) is a study of shared clonotypes between healthy human individuals. Overall study findings and caveats: Naive CD4 clonotypes overlapped across a handful of donors at about 5.3%.

Execution of the assay was at deep level. Across several immunoSEQ plates, the genomic DNA of each subset was split evenly. Produced via immunoSEQ multiplex PCR; TCRdb's table is partial and in-frame only. The profile shows more than 2 million clones, approximately 96% of them singletons. Those who donated, Caucasian adults without exception, all lived in Nashville, Tennessee. Notes on this clone: Antigen specificity is unknown.

V gave up 2 bases and J gave up 8 bases; unmatched junction bases: 6. The V gene's germline CDR1 is MGHRA and CDR2 YSYEKL. This CDR3 spans 14 amino acids. This sequence joins TRBV4-1 and TRBJ2-7, with 10 bases aligning to TRBD1. Sequencing input: naive CD4+ T cells sorted from blood. Subset indicated: CD45RA+ positively selected. The clonotype originates from a man aged 18 to 35 in good health. The CDR3 sequence is CASSQFSTGGQQYF. The CDR3 nucleotides are TGCGCCAGCAGCCAATTTTCGACAGGGGGCCAGCAGTACTTC.